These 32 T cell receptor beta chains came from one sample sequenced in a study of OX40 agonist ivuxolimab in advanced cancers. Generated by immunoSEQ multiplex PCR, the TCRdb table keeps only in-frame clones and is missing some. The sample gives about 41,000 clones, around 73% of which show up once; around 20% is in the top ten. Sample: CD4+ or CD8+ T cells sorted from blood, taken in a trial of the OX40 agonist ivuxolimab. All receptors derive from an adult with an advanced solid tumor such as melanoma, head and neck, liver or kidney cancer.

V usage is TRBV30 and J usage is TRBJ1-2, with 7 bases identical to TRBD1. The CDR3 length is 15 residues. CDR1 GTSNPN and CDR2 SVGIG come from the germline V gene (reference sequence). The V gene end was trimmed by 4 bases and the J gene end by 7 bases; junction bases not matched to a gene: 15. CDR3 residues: CAWKRDTGVNSGYTF. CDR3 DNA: TGTGCCTGGAAGAGAGACACAGGGGTCAATTCTGGCTACACCTTC.

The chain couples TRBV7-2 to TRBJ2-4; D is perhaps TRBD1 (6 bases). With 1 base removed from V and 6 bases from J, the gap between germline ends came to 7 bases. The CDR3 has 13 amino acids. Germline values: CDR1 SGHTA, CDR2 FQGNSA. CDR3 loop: CASSLVRGNIQYF. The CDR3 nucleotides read TGTGCCAGCAGCTTAGTCAGGGGAAACATTCAGTACTTC.

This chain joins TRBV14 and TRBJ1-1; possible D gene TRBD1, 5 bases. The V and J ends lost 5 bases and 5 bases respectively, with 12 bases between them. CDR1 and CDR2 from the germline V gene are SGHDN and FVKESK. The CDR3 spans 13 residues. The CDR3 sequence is CASSWDFLTEAFF. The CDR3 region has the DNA TGTGCCAGCAGCTGGGACTTTTTGACTGAAGCTTTCTTT.

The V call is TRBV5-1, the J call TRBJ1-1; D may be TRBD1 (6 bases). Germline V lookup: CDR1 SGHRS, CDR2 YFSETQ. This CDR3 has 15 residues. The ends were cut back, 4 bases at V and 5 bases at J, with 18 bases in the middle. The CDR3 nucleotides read TGCGCCAGCAGCGCCTACAGGGAGGGTTGGACTGAAGCTTTCTTT. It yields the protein CASSAYREGWTEAFF.

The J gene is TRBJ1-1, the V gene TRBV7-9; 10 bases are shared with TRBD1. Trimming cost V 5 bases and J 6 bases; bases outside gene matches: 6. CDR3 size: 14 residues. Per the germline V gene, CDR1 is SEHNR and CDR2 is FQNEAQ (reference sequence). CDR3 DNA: TGTGCCAGCAGCAACCGGGACAGGGGATCTGAAGCTTTCTTT. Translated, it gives CASSNRDRGSEAFF. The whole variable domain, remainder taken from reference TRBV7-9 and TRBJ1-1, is DTGVSQNPRHKITKRGQNVTFRCDPISEHNRLYWYRQTLGQGPEFLTYFQNEAQLEKSRLLSDRFSAERPKGSFSTLEIQRTEQGDSAMYLCASSNRDRGSEAFFGQGTRLTVV.

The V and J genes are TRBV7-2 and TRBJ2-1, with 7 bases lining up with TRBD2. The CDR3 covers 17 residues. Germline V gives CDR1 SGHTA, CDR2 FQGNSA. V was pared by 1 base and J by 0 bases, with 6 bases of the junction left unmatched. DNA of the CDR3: TGTGCCAGCAGCTTAGGGGGCGGGGGTAGCTCCTACAATGAGCAGTTCTTC. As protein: CASSLGGGGSSYNEQFF. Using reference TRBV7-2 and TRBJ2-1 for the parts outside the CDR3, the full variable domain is GAGVSQSPSNKVTEKGKDVELRCDPISGHTALYWYRQSLGQGLEFLIYFQGNSAPDKSGLPSDRFSAERTGGSVSTLTIQRTQQEDSAVYLCASSLGGGGSSYNEQFFGPGTRLTVL.

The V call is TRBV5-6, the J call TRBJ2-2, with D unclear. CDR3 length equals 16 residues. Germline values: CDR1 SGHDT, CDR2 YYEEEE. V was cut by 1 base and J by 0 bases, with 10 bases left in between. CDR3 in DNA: TGTGCCAGCAGCTTGTCCCCCGCTTCGAACACCGGGGAGCTGTTTTTT. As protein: CASSLSPASNTGELFF.

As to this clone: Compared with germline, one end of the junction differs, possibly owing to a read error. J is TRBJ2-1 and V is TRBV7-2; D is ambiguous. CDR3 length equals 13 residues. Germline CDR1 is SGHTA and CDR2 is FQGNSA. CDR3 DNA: TGTGCCAGCAGCTTCGAGGAATACAGTGAGCAGTTCTTC. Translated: CASSFEEYSEQFF.

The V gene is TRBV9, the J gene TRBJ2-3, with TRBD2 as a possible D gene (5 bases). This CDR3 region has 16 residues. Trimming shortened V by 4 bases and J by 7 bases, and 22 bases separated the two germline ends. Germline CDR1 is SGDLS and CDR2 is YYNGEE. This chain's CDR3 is CASSPSPSPSTHTQYF. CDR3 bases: TGTGCCAGCAGCCCCTCCCCTAGCCCATCCACGCATACGCAGTATTTT.

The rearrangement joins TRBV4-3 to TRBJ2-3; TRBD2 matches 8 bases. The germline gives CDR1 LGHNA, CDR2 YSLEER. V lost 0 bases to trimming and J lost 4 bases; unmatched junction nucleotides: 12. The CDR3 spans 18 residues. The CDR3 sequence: CASSQERGVAGSSDTQYF. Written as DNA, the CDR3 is TGCGCCAGCAGCCAAGAAAGGGGAGTAGCGGGGAGTTCAGATACGCAGTATTTT.

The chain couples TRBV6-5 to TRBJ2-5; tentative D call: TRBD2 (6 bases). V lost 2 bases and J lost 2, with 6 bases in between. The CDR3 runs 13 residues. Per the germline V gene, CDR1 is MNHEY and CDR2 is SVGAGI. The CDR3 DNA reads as TGTGCCAGCAGTTACGGGGGGCAAGAGACCCAGTACTTC. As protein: CASSYGGQETQYF.

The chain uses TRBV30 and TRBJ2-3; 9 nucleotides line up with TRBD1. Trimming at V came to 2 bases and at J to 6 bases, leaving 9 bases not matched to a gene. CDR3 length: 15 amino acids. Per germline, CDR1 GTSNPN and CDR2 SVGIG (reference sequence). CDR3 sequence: CAWSPPGQGSDTQYF. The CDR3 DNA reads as TGTGCCTGGAGTCCCCCGGGACAGGGTAGTGATACGCAGTATTTT.

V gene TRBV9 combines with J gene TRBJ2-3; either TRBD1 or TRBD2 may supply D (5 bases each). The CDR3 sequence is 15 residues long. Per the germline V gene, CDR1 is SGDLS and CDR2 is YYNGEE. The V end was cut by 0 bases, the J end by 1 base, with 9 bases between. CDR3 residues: CASSVVEGRTDTQYF. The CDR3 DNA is TGTGCCAGCAGCGTAGTTGAGGGGCGCACAGATACGCAGTATTTT.

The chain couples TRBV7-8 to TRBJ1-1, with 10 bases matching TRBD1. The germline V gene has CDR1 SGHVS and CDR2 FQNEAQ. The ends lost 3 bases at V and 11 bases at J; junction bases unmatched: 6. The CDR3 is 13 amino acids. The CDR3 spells CASSLTGGYEAFF. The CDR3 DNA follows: TGTGCCAGCAGCTTGACAGGGGGCTACGAGGCTTTCTTT.

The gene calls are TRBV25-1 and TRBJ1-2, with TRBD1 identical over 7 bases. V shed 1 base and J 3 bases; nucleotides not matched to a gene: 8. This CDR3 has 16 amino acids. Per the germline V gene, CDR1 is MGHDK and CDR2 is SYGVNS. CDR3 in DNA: TGTGCCAGCAGTGAATTCCGGACAGGTGACGACTATGGCTACACCTTC. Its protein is CASSEFRTGDDYGYTF.

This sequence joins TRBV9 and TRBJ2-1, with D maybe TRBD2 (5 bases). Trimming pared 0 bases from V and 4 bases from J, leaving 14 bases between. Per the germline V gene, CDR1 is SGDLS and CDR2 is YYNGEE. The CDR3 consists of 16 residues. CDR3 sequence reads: CASSVGEGRIYNEQFF. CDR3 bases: TGTGCCAGCAGCGTAGGAGAGGGCCGCATATACAATGAGCAGTTCTTC.

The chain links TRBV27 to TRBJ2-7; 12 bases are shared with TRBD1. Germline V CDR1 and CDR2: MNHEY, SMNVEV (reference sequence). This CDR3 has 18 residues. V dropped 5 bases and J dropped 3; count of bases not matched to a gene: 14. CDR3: CASSRDRGRNQGIYEQYF. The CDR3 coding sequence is TGTGCCAGCAGTCGGGACAGGGGGCGAAATCAGGGCATCTACGAGCAGTACTTC.

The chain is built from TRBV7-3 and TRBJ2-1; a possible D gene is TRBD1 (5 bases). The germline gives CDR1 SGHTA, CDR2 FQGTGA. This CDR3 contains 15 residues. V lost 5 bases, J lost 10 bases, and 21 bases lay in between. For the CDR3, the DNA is TGTGCCAGCAGCAAACAAGGGGCAGGGCCTGGGGAGCAGTTCTTC. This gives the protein CASSKQGAGPGEQFF.

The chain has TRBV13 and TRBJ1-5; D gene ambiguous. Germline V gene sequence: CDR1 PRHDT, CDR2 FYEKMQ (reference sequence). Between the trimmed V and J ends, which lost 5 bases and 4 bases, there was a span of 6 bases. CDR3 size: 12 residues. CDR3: CASSSQNQPQHF. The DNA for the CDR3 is TGTGCCAGCAGCAGTCAGAATCAGCCCCAGCATTTT.

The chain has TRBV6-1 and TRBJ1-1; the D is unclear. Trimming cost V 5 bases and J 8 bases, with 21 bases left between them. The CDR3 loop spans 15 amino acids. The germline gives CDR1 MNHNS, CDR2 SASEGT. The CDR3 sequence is CASSTHTTSSWEAFF. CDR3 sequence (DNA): TGTGCCAGCAGTACCCACACGACAAGCTCTTGGGAAGCTTTCTTT.

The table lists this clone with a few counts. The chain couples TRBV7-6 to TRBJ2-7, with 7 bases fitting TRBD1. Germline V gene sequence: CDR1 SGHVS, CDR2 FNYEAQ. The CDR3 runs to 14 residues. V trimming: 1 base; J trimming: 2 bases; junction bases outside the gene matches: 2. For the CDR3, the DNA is TGTGCCAGCAGCTTAGGACAGGGCACCTACGAGCAGTACTTC. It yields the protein CASSLGQGTYEQYF.

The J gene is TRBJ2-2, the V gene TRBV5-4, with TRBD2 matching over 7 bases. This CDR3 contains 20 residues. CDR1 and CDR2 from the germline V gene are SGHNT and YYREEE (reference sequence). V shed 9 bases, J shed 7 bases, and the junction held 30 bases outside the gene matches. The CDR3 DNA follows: TGTGCCACCGTCTTAGAGGGCCCCGGGGAGGGTGGACCGATGTTCGGGGAGCTGTTTTTT. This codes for CATVLEGPGEGGPMFGELFF.

CDR3 region: CASSYEGTGVNSPLHF. CDR3 nucleotide sequence: TGTGCCAGCAGTTACGAGGGGACAGGGGTAAATTCACCCCTCCACTTT. V gene TRBV6-5 combines with J gene TRBJ1-6; 10 nucleotides align to TRBD1. This CDR3 contains 16 residues. The germline V gene has CDR1 MNHEY and CDR2 SVGAGI. V shed 2 bases and J 7 bases; nucleotides not matched to a gene: 5.

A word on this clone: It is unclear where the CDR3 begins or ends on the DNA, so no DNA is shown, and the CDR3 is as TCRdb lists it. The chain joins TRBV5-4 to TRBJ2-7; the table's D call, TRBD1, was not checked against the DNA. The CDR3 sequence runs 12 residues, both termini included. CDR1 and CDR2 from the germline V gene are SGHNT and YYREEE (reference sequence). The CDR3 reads CASSWGQGTRVF.

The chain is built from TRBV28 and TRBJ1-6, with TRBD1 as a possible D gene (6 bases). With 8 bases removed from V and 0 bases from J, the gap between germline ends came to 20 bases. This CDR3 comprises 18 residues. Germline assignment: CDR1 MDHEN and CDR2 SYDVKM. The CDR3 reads CASSPPLQGGSYNSPLHF. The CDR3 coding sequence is TGTGCCAGCTCCCCCCCCTTACAGGGAGGCTCCTATAATTCACCCCTCCACTTT.

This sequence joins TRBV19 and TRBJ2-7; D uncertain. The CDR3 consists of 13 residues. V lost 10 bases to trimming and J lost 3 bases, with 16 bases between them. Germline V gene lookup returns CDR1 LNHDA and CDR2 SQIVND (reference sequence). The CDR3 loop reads CATYNSAHYEQYF. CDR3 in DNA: TGTGCCACATACAATTCCGCCCACTACGAGCAGTACTTC.

The CDR3 DNA follows: TGTGCCTGGAATGATGAGGGATTACCCTCCTACGAGCAGTACTTC. Protein: CAWNDEGLPSYEQYF. The V call is TRBV30, the J call TRBJ2-7; tentative D call: TRBD2 (5 bases). The V gene lost 4 bases and the J gene lost 0 bases, with 16 bases spanning the gap. The CDR3 spans 15 residues. Germline V gene data show CDR1 as GTSNPN and CDR2 as SVGIG (reference sequence).

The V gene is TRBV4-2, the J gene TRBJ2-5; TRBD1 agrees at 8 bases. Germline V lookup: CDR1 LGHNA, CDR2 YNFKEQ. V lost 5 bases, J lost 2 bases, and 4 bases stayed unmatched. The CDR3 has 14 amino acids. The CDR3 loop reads CASSYGTGQETQYF. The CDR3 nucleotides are TGTGCCAGCAGCTACGGGACAGGACAAGAGACCCAGTACTTC.

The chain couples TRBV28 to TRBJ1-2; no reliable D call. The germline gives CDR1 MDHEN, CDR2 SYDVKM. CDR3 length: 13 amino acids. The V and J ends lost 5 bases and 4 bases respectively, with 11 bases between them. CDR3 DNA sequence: TGTGCCAGCAGTCCCCCGGCCCTCTATGGCTACACCTTC. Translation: CASSPPALYGYTF.

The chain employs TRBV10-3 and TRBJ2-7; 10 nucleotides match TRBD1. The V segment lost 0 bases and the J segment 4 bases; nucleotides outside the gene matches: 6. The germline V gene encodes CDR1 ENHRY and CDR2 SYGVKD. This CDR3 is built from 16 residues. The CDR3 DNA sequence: TGTGCCATCAGTGAGTCGTGGGACAGGGGCGCTTACGAGCAGTACTTC. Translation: CAISESWDRGAYEQYF.

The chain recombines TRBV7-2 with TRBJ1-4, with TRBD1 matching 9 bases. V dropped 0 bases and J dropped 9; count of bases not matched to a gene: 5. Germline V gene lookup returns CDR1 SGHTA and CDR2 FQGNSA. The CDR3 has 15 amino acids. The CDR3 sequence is CASSLADRGGKKLFF. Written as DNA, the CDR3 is TGTGCCAGCAGCTTAGCGGACAGGGGAGGTAAAAAACTGTTTTTT.

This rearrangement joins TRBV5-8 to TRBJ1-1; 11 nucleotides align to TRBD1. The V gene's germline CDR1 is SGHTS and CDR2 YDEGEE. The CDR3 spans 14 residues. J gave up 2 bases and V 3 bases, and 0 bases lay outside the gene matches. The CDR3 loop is CASSWTGGNTEAFF. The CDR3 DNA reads TGTGCCAGCAGCTGGACAGGGGGCAACACTGAAGCTTTCTTT.